This T cell receptor (beta chain) was sequenced in a study of siplizumab effects on memory and regulatory T cells (dated by TCRdb to between 2018 and 2020). A note on the overall study: The study examined how the anti-CD2 antibody siplizumab affects alloreactive T-cell subsets in allogeneic mixed lymphocyte reactions built from human PBMCs.

For CDR1 and CDR2, the germline V gene lists SGHRS and YFSETQ. At the junction V is shortened by 0 bases and J by 1 base, with 4 bases in between. Reading from cysteine to phenylalanine, the CDR3 counts 14 amino acids. Left in the record is the CDR3 DNA by itself, 42 bases read in frame from the first base. Remarks on this clone: The specificity of this receptor is unknown. Base quality data are lacking; no much larger clone is found one base away.

Broad study findings and their caveats: Compared with memory T cells, unstimulated naive T cells appeared more diverse, and naive cells seemed to make a substantial contribution to the alloresponse. Whether proliferating Tregs from siplizumab cultures actually had suppressive function was not functionally confirmed. Among mappable alloreactive CD4+ clones, the Treg-derived fraction averaged around 69% with siplizumab versus 25% to 30% in control reactions. A naive or memory phenotype could not be assigned to roughly 75-96% of proliferating CD4+ or CD8+ clones. Siplizumab significantly reduced the cumulative frequency of alloreactive sequences traceable to unstimulated CD4+ memory T cells. Sequences below about 10^-5 frequency were poorly captured, so only a minor fraction of alloreactive clones could be mapped to unstimulated subsets.

Library preparation employed the immunoSEQ multiplex PCR assay. Each sample had roughly 90,000 TCR templates assayed by the deep sequencing platform. Genomic DNA extracted from sorted T cells was the material used for TCRbeta CDR3 sequencing. The study's processing was this. The R programming language was used for the clonal analysis of the TCRbeta CDR3 data. Alloreactive CD4+ and CD8+ clones were identified by comparing unstimulated samples to CFSE-low samples taken after the reaction. Alloreactive CD4+ clones were assigned to regulatory or non-regulatory origin by matching sequences to sorted unstimulated Treg and non-Treg repertoires. This immuneACCESS table, as held by TCRdb, lists in-frame sequences with V and J called but not all clones. Of the missing ones, under half trace to an unresolved V gene in checked studies; the others have no known cause. Clonal size and the V and J genes are those of that table, whereas D and trimming came from the DNA. The sample table lists about 100,000 clones, around 92% of them with a count of one. The top ten constitute about 0.15% of the sample.

Sorted unstimulated T cells and proliferating T cells recovered from mixed lymphocyte reactions underwent TCRbeta CDR3 sequencing. Fresh whole blood from approximately 9 HLA-typed healthy donors was used to isolate PBMCs. The material sequenced was CD4+ T cells sorted from blood. The rearrangement combines TRBV5-1 with TRBJ2-2; the D gene lacks a confident call. The TCR comes from a human donor in good health. The nucleotides read TGCGCCAGCAGCTTGGTTCAGAACACCGGGGAGCTGTTTTTT. It translates as CASSLVQNTGELFF.